This is a list of T cell receptor beta chains from one sample in a study of blood T cells in healthy people across ages. TCRdb fed the 5' RACE reads into MiXCR, producing one record per CDR3 protein. The data contain roughly 830,000 distinct CDR3 sequences, around 62% of them singletons. Sequencing input: blood. These TCRs come from a man aged 25 to 45 in good health. Each CDR3 is given with its conserved first and last residue. D genes are given only for firm matches. Clone sizes are given selectively: once, few, many, or a class where the clone is expanded.

CDR3 protein: CASSGNSGEAYEQYF; CDR3 DNA: TGTGCCAGCAGCGGAAATAGCGGGGAAGCCTACGAGCAGTACTTC; J gene: TRBJ2-7; D gene: TRBD2; clone size: NA; V gene: TRBV9
CDR3 protein: CASSPWDSSSYEQYF; CDR3 DNA: TGTGCCAGCAGCCCCTGGGACAGTTCCTCATACGAGCAGTACTTC; J gene: TRBJ2-7; D gene: TRBD1; clone size: NA; V gene: TRBV7-2
CDR3 protein: CATSRDFGTGGYEQYF; CDR3 DNA: TGTGCCACCAGCAGAGATTTCGGGACGGGGGGCTACGAGCAGTACTTC; J gene: TRBJ2-7; D gene: TRBD2; clone size: NA; V gene: TRBV15
CDR3 protein: CASSYRFNNEQFF; CDR3 DNA: TGTGCCAGCAGCTACCGGTTTAACAATGAGCAGTTCTTC; J gene: TRBJ2-1; D gene: NA; clone size: few; V gene: TRBV7-2
CDR3 protein: CSVVGQSSYEQYF; CDR3 DNA: TGCAGCGTTGTAGGACAGTCCTCCTACGAGCAGTACTTC; J gene: TRBJ2-7; D gene: NA; clone size: NA; V gene: TRBV29-1
CDR3 protein: CASTPLGAGRTDTQYF; CDR3 DNA: TGTGCCAGCACCCCGTTGGGAGCGGGGCGCACAGATACGCAGTATTTT; J gene: TRBJ2-3; D gene: TRBD2; clone size: NA; V gene: TRBV2
CDR3 protein: CASSLNSSPDTQYF; CDR3 DNA: TGTGCCAGCAGTTTAAATAGTTCACCAGATACGCAGTATTTT; J gene: TRBJ2-3; D gene: NA; clone size: few; V gene: TRBV28
CDR3 protein: CASSQVFNGYYNEQFF; CDR3 DNA: TGCGCCAGCAGCCAAGTTTTTAACGGGTACTACAATGAGCAGTTCTTC; J gene: TRBJ2-1; D gene: NA; clone size: NA; V gene: TRBV4-3
CDR3 protein: CASSPSPDSGANVLTF; CDR3 DNA: TGTGCCAGCAGTCCTTCCCCCGACTCTGGGGCCAACGTCCTGACTTTC; J gene: TRBJ2-6; D gene: NA; clone size: few; V gene: TRBV12-3/TRBV12-4
CDR3 protein: CASSLRGMDSYEQYF; CDR3 DNA: TGTGCCAGCAGCCTCAGGGGCATGGACTCCTACGAGCAGTACTTC; J gene: TRBJ2-7; D gene: NA; clone size: NA; V gene: TRBV5-5
CDR3 protein: CASSLVGGISDTQYF; CDR3 DNA: TGTGCCAGCAGCTTAGTAGGGGGCATTTCAGATACGCAGTATTTT; J gene: TRBJ2-3; D gene: TRBD1; clone size: NA; V gene: TRBV11-1
CDR3 protein: CASSGGTFSYEQYF; CDR3 DNA: TGTGCCAGCAGCGGCGGGACTTTCTCCTACGAGCAGTACTTC; J gene: TRBJ2-7; D gene: NA; clone size: NA; V gene: TRBV5-5
CDR3 protein: CASSLGEGIYGYTF; CDR3 DNA: TGTGCCAGCAGTTTGGGGGAAGGGATCTATGGCTACACCTTC; J gene: TRBJ1-2; D gene: NA; clone size: NA; V gene: TRBV28
CDR3 protein: CASSDPLTSYEQYF; CDR3 DNA: TGTGCCAGCAGTGACCCTTTAACCTCCTACGAGCAGTACTTC; J gene: TRBJ2-7; D gene: NA; clone size: NA; V gene: TRBV2
CDR3 protein: CASSSLTGVGTGELFF; CDR3 DNA: TGTGCCAGCAGCTCCCTGACAGGGGTGGGGACCGGGGAGCTGTTTTTT; J gene: TRBJ2-2; D gene: TRBD1; clone size: NA; V gene: TRBV7-8
CDR3 protein: CASSWPGGPTDTQYF; CDR3 DNA: TGTGCCAGCAGTTGGCCGGGGGGCCCCACAGATACGCAGTATTTT; J gene: TRBJ2-3; D gene: NA; clone size: NA; V gene: TRBV28
CDR3 protein: CASSLGERGRNEQFF; CDR3 DNA: TGTGCCAGCAGCTTAGGCGAGCGGGGGCGCAATGAGCAGTTCTTC; J gene: TRBJ2-1; D gene: TRBD2; clone size: few; V gene: TRBV7-2
CDR3 protein: CASGKGGTSGIPENTDTQYF; CDR3 DNA: TGTGCCAGCGGAAAGGGAGGGACTAGCGGCATCCCGGAAAACACAGATACGCAGTATTTT; J gene: TRBJ2-3; D gene: TRBD2; clone size: NA; V gene: TRBV12-3/TRBV12-4
CDR3 protein: CATKEVGGNYNEQFF; CDR3 DNA: TGTGCCACAAAAGAGGTGGGCGGGAACTACAATGAGCAGTTCTTC; J gene: TRBJ2-1; D gene: NA; clone size: once; V gene: TRBV28
CDR3 protein: CASRPRQGYYGYTF; CDR3 DNA: TGTGCCAGTCGCCCCCGGCAGGGATATTATGGCTACACCTTC; J gene: TRBJ1-2; D gene: NA; clone size: NA; V gene: TRBV27
CDR3 protein: CASRGTATNEKLFF; CDR3 DNA: TGTGCCAGCAGGGGTACCGCAACTAATGAAAAACTGTTTTTT; J gene: TRBJ1-4; D gene: NA; clone size: few; V gene: TRBV25-1
CDR3 protein: CASSYGSTTDTQYF; CDR3 DNA: TGTGCCAGCAGTTACGGCAGTACCACAGATACGCAGTATTTT; J gene: TRBJ2-3; D gene: NA; clone size: NA; V gene: TRBV6-6
CDR3 protein: CSVKNAGRGFYNEQFF; CDR3 DNA: TGCAGCGTTAAGAACGCAGGTCGGGGATTCTACAATGAGCAGTTCTTC; J gene: TRBJ2-1; D gene: NA; clone size: NA; V gene: TRBV29-1
CDR3 protein: CASSYSAVDYEQYF; CDR3 DNA: TGTGCCAGTAGTTACTCCGCGGTTGACTACGAGCAGTACTTC; J gene: TRBJ2-7; D gene: NA; clone size: few; V gene: TRBV6-5
CDR3 protein: CASTLGRDRGSNIQYF; CDR3 DNA: TGTGCCAGCACCCTGGGTCGGGACAGGGGATCGAACATTCAGTACTTC; J gene: TRBJ2-4; D gene: TRBD1; clone size: NA; V gene: TRBV28
CDR3 protein: CASAQGWSPLHF; CDR3 DNA: TGTGCCTCAGCCCAGGGTTGGTCACCCCTCCACTTT; J gene: TRBJ1-6; D gene: NA; clone size: NA; V gene: TRBV30
CDR3 protein: CASTRGGLYEQYF; CDR3 DNA: TGTGCCAGCACCAGAGGAGGTCTCTACGAGCAGTACTTC; J gene: TRBJ2-7; D gene: NA; clone size: NA; V gene: TRBV27
CDR3 protein: CSARKVGSTMGTQYF; CDR3 DNA: TGCAGTGCTAGGAAGGTGGGCTCGACCATGGGGACCCAGTACTTC; J gene: TRBJ2-5; D gene: NA; clone size: once; V gene: TRBV20-1
CDR3 protein: CSVGGLSRDTQYF; CDR3 DNA: TGCAGCGTGGGGGGACTATCACGAGATACGCAGTATTTT; J gene: TRBJ2-3; D gene: TRBD2; clone size: NA; V gene: TRBV29-1
CDR3 protein: CASSRIHEQFF; CDR3 DNA: TGTGCCAGCAGCCGGATTCATGAGCAGTTCTTC; J gene: TRBJ2-1; D gene: NA; clone size: few; V gene: TRBV7-2